The clone carrying this T cell receptor (beta chain) was seen at least ten times. Graves' hyperthyroidism is called stable when ophthalmopathy does not progress within 18 months. Used for diagnoses were clinical symptoms, serum thyroxine and TRAb, thyroid ultrasound and orbital computed tomography. Template material for amplifying TCR beta CDR3 regions consisted of RNA transcripts. The study used the HTBI primer set for a first-round RT-PCR of the TCR CDR3. A single record per CDR3 protein comes from TCRdb applying MiXCR to the multiplex PCR reads. The table lists some 760,000 distinct CDR3 sequences, less than 15% of them singletons. The data stem from a study of T cells in Graves' hyperthyroidism and ophthalmopathy. Source material: blood. This receptor was identified in a woman aged 18-29 years with Graves' hyperthyroidism.

The CDR3 nucleotides are TGCAGCACCCGACCTGGCGGGAGCTATGAGCAGTTCTTC. It specifies CSTRPGGSYEQFF. This sequence joins TRBV29-1 and TRBJ2-1; 7 positions agree with TRBD2. The CDR3 has 13 amino acids. CDR1 and CDR2 from the germline V gene are SQVTM and ANQGSEA. With V trimmed by 8 bases and J by 8 bases, 12 bases remained unmatched.